Below, one T cell receptor beta chain is given with its context. Both 60 Vbeta primers and 13 Jbeta primers went into the PCR. Generated by immunoSEQ multiplex PCR, the TCRdb table keeps only in-frame clones and is missing some. Among about 140,000 clones listed, approximately 81% were seen once. The data belong to a study of cytomegalovirus exposure and HLA in healthy donors. CDR1 SQVTM and CDR2 ANQGSEA come from the germline V gene. Trimming cost V 7 bases and J 4 bases, with 19 bases left between them. The CDR3 runs to 14 residues. The chain has TRBV29-1 and TRBJ1-1; D is uncertain. The material sequenced was PBMCs. The TCR originated in a woman aged 40 to 50 in good health and CMV-seropositive. For the CDR3, the DNA is TGCAGCGCCGATGGGGTCCTCCGGGGCACTGAAGCTTTCTTT. The encoded protein is CSADGVLRGTEAFF.